A selection of T cell receptor beta chains follows, all from one sample in a study of blood T cell repertoires in COVID-19. Sequenced by immunoSEQ multiplex PCR; TCRdb stores in-frame clones only, minus some. The sample yields approximately 190,000 clones, approximately 79% seen once. What was sequenced was peripheral blood. The receptors stem from a man between 25 and 39 years old with active or convalescent COVID-19. The CDR3 runs from the conserved cysteine through the conserved F or W. D genes are given only for firm matches. Expanded clones get a size class; other rows say once, few or many, or leave the size out.

size: once
D: .
J: TRBJ1-2
length: 14
V: TRBV28
DNA: TGTGCCAGCAGTTTTTACACAGACCCCTATGGCTACACCTTC
CDR3: CASSFYTDPYGYTF

size: .
D: TRBD2
J: TRBJ2-3
length: 16
V: TRBV9
DNA: TGTGCCAGCAGCTCCAGACTAGCGGGGAGCACAGATACGCAGTATTTT
CDR3: CASSSRLAGSTDTQYF

size: .
D: TRBD2
J: TRBJ2-3
length: 15
V: TRBV6-4
DNA: TGTGCCAGCAGTGACCTAGCGGGCGGCACAGATACGCAGTATTTT
CDR3: CASSDLAGGTDTQYF

size: .
D: .
J: TRBJ1-1
length: 12
V: TRBV12-3/TRBV12-4
DNA: TGTGCCAGCAGGACACAGGGTCCTGAAGCTTTCTTT
CDR3: CASRTQGPEAFF

size: .
D: TRBD1
J: TRBJ1-1
length: 13
V: TRBV29-1
DNA: TGCAGCGTGAAGGGACAGGGGAACACTGAAGCTTTCTTT
CDR3: CSVKGQGNTEAFF

size: .
D: .
J: TRBJ1-3
length: 17
V: TRBV4-1
DNA: TGCGCCAGCAGCCAACGGACAGATAGTTCTCTTGAAAACACCATATATTTT
CDR3: CASSQRTDSSLENTIYF

size: few
D: .
J: TRBJ1-6
length: 16
V: TRBV11-2
DNA: TGTGCCAGCAGCCTACCCCCGGGGGTATTTTATTCACCCCTCCACTTT
CDR3: CASSLPPGVFYSPLHF

size: .
D: TRBD2
J: TRBJ2-3
length: 15
V: TRBV2
DNA: TGTGCCAGCAGGCGACTAGCGGGCGGTATAGATACGCAGTATTTT
CDR3: CASRRLAGGIDTQYF

size: .
D: .
J: TRBJ1-2
length: 16
V: TRBV7-9
DNA: TGTGCCAGCAGCTTAGGACGACATCAGCCCAACTATGGCTACACCTTC
CDR3: CASSLGRHQPNYGYTF

size: few
D: .
J: TRBJ2-5
length: 12
V: TRBV5-8
DNA: TGTGCCAGCAGCTTGAGGGGTGAGACCCAGTACTTC
CDR3: CASSLRGETQYF

size: .
D: .
J: TRBJ1-4
length: 15
V: TRBV5-1
DNA: TGCGCCAGCAGCTTGGTACAGCATACTAATGAAAAACTGTTTTTT
CDR3: CASSLVQHTNEKLFF

size: .
D: .
J: TRBJ1-2
length: 14
V: TRBV24-1
DNA: TGTGCCACCAGTGATTTGGTCGGTCCCTATGGCTACACCTTC
CDR3: CATSDLVGPYGYTF

size: few
D: TRBD1
J: TRBJ1-6
length: 19
V: TRBV28
DNA: TGTGCCAGCAGTTCTGGTTCCTTTGAAGGGGGCGGACGCAATTCACCCCTCCACTTT
CDR3: CASSSGSFEGGGRNSPLHF

size: once
D: TRBD1
J: TRBJ2-7
length: 14
V: TRBV11-3
DNA: TGTGCCAGCAGCCTCACAGGGGGCCGCTACGAGCAGTACTTC
CDR3: CASSLTGGRYEQYF

size: .
D: .
J: TRBJ2-7
length: 12
V: TRBV7-2
DNA: TGTGCCAGCAGCCACCCAGGGCGCGAGCAGTATTTC
CDR3: CASSHPGREQYF

size: .
D: .
J: TRBJ1-4
length: 14
V: TRBV6-5
DNA: TGTGCCAGCACCCGCGGGGACGGTAATGAAAAACTGTTTTTT
CDR3: CASTRGDGNEKLFF

size: .
D: .
J: TRBJ1-5
length: 15
V: TRBV19
DNA: TGTGCCAGTAGACCAGGTGAGGGCCGGGATCAGCCCCAGCATTTT
CDR3: CASRPGEGRDQPQHF

size: .
D: .
J: TRBJ1-5
length: 17
V: TRBV28
DNA: TGTGCCAGCAGTTTTCGGCAGGGGCGGCCCATAGGGCAGCCCCAGCATTTT
CDR3: CASSFRQGRPIGQPQHF

size: .
D: TRBD1
J: TRBJ1-5
length: 16
V: TRBV4-2
DNA: TGTGCCAGCAGCCAATTTACAGGGGGGGGCAATCAGCCCCAGCATTTT
CDR3: CASSQFTGGGNQPQHF

size: .
D: TRBD2
J: TRBJ2-7
length: 15
V: TRBV19
DNA: TGTGCCAGTACCCTAGCTAGCGGGGGACTCTACGAGCAGTACTTC
CDR3: CASTLASGGLYEQYF

size: .
D: TRBD1
J: TRBJ2-1
length: 12
V: TRBV24-1
DNA: TGTGCCACCAGTGATCCGGACAGGGAGCAGTTCTTC
CDR3: CATSDPDREQFF

size: .
D: .
J: TRBJ1-4
length: 14
V: TRBV7-9
DNA: TGTGCCAGCAGCCCCCCAGAGGGTAATGAAAAACTGTTTTTT
CDR3: CASSPPEGNEKLFF

size: .
D: TRBD1
J: TRBJ2-5
length: 16
V: TRBV6-6
DNA: TGTGCCAGCAGTGGGACCGGGACAGGGTACCAAGAGACCCAGTACTTC
CDR3: CASSGTGTGYQETQYF

size: once
D: TRBD2
J: TRBJ2-5
length: 15
V: TRBV7-9
DNA: TGTGCCAGCAGCTCGGGACTAGCGGGTATAGAGACCCAGTACTTC
CDR3: CASSSGLAGIETQYF

size: .
D: .
J: TRBJ2-1
length: 13
V: TRBV12-3/TRBV12-4
DNA: TGTGCCAGCAGAATTAGCGGCAACAATGAGCAGTTCTTC
CDR3: CASRISGNNEQFF

size: .
D: .
J: TRBJ1-2
length: 15
V: TRBV5-4
DNA: TGTGCCAGCAGCTTGGGCCAGGGTGCCGGAAGAGGCTACACCTTC
CDR3: CASSLGQGAGRGYTF

size: .
D: TRBD1
J: TRBJ1-3
length: 19
V: TRBV7-9
DNA: TGTGCCAGCAGCTTAGGAGGAGGCCAGGACAGGGGCTCTGGAAACACCATATATTTT
CDR3: CASSLGGGQDRGSGNTIYF

size: .
D: .
J: TRBJ1-2
length: 13
V: TRBV6-1
DNA: TGTGCCAGCAGTGAATCACAGAACTATGGCTACACCTTC
CDR3: CASSESQNYGYTF

size: few
D: TRBD1
J: TRBJ1-5
length: 16
V: TRBV27
DNA: TGTGCCAGCAGACCCGGACAGGGTGAGAGCAATCAGCCCCAGCATTTT
CDR3: CASRPGQGESNQPQHF

size: .
D: TRBD1
J: TRBJ2-5
length: 14
V: TRBV10-3
DNA: TGTGCCATCAGTGCCTCCGGGACAGAAGAGACCCAGTACTTC
CDR3: CAISASGTEETQYF

size: .
D: .
J: TRBJ2-1
length: 12
V: TRBV3-1/TRBV3-2
DNA: TGTGCCAGCAGCCAAGGGCACAATGAGCAGTTCTTC
CDR3: CASSQGHNEQFF

size: .
D: TRBD2
J: TRBJ2-3
length: 17
V: TRBV24-1
DNA: TGTGCCACCAGTGATTTGTACGCGGGAGGGCCCCCAGATACGCAGTATTTT
CDR3: CATSDLYAGGPPDTQYF

size: .
D: .
J: TRBJ1-4
length: 16
V: TRBV27
DNA: TGTGCCAGCAGTTTATATCAGGGTAGGGGTAATGAAAAACTGTTTTTT
CDR3: CASSLYQGRGNEKLFF

size: .
D: TRBD1
J: TRBJ1-2
length: 15
V: TRBV28
DNA: TGTGCCAGCAGGACTACAGGGGGCCTGAGCTATGGCTACACCTTC
CDR3: CASRTTGGLSYGYTF

size: .
D: TRBD1
J: TRBJ1-2
length: 16
V: TRBV5-1
DNA: TGCGCCAGCAGCTCCGTGGGGGGACAGGGCCGGGTTGGCTACACCTTC
CDR3: CASSSVGGQGRVGYTF

size: .
D: .
J: TRBJ2-1
length: 15
V: TRBV2
DNA: TGTGCCAGCAGCCTATCGGGACTCAGCTACAATGAGCAGTTCTTC
CDR3: CASSLSGLSYNEQFF

size: .
D: TRBD1
J: TRBJ2-5
length: 14
V: TRBV19
DNA: TGTGCCAGTAGCCAGACAGGGTCAGGGGAGACCCAGTACTTC
CDR3: CASSQTGSGETQYF

size: .
D: .
J: TRBJ1-4
length: 14
V: TRBV2
DNA: TGTGCCAGCAGCCCGCGCACAGGCAGGGAAAAACTGTTTTTT
CDR3: CASSPRTGREKLFF

size: once
D: .
J: TRBJ1-3
length: 14
V: TRBV6-5
DNA: TGTGCCAGCAGTTACGGGGCAACTGGAAACACCATATATTTT
CDR3: CASSYGATGNTIYF

size: .
D: TRBD2
J: TRBJ2-1
length: 18
V: TRBV12-5
DNA: TGTGCTAGTGGGCCCGGGACTAGCGGGTCCAACTCCTACAATGAGCAGTTCTTC
CDR3: CASGPGTSGSNSYNEQFF

size: .
D: .
J: TRBJ1-3
length: 15
V: TRBV6-5
DNA: TGTGCCAGCAGTTTCGGAGTTGGCTCTGGAAACACCATATATTTT
CDR3: CASSFGVGSGNTIYF

size: .
D: .
J: TRBJ1-5
length: 14
V: TRBV13
DNA: TGTGCCAGCTCCGGCTCGGGGGTCAATCAGCCCCAGCATTTT
CDR3: CASSGSGVNQPQHF

size: .
D: TRBD1
J: TRBJ1-1
length: 16
V: TRBV7-9
DNA: TGTGCCAGCAGCTTAGTCGGGACAGGGCCGAACACTGAAGCTTTCTTT
CDR3: CASSLVGTGPNTEAFF

size: .
D: .
J: TRBJ2-1
length: 15
V: TRBV5-1
DNA: TGCGCCAGCAGCTTGAGCACGGGCTCCTACAATGAGCAGTTCTTC
CDR3: CASSLSTGSYNEQFF

size: .
D: .
J: TRBJ2-5
length: 15
V: TRBV5-1
DNA: TGCGCCAGCAGCTTGGGCGGGGCCTCCCAAGAGACCCAGTACTTC
CDR3: CASSLGGASQETQYF

size: .
D: .
J: TRBJ1-5
length: 14
V: TRBV5-4
DNA: TGTGCCAGCAGTGTACAGGGTCCCAATCAGCCCCAGCATTTT
CDR3: CASSVQGPNQPQHF

size: .
D: TRBD1
J: TRBJ2-7
length: 15
V: TRBV6-6
DNA: TGTGCCAGCAGGAACCGGGACAGGGGGCAATACGAGCAGTACTTC
CDR3: CASRNRDRGQYEQYF

size: .
D: .
J: TRBJ1-1
length: 14
V: TRBV27
DNA: TGTGCCAGCAGGCCCTTGGGGGCCAACACTGAAGCTTTCTTT
CDR3: CASRPLGANTEAFF

size: .
D: TRBD1
J: TRBJ1-2
length: 15
V: TRBV19
DNA: TGTGCCAGTAGTATTCAGGGACAGCCAATTTATGGCTACACCTTC
CDR3: CASSIQGQPIYGYTF

size: once
D: .
J: TRBJ1-1
length: 13
V: TRBV10-3
DNA: TGTGCCATCAGTGAGGGGGGGGACACTGAAGCTTTCTTT
CDR3: CAISEGGDTEAFF